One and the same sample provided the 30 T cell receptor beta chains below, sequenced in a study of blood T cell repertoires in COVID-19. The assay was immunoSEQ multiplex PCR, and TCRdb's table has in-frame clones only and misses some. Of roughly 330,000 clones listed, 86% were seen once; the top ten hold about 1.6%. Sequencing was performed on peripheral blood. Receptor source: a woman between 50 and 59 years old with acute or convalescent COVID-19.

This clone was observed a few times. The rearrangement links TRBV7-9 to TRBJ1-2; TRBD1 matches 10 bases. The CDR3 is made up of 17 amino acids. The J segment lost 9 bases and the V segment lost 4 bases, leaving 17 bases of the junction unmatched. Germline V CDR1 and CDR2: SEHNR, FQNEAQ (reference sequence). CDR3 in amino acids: CASSSLSIRDRGVSYTF. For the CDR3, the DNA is TGTGCCAGCAGCTCCCTCTCGATCAGGGACAGGGGAGTAAGCTACACCTTC.

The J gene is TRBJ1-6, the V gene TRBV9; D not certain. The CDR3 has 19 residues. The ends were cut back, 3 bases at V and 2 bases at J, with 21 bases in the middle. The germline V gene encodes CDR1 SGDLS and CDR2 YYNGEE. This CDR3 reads CASSDPLGRPLTYNSPLHF. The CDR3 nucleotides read TGTGCCAGCAGCGACCCGCTCGGGAGGCCCCTCACCTATAATTCACCCCTCCACTTT.

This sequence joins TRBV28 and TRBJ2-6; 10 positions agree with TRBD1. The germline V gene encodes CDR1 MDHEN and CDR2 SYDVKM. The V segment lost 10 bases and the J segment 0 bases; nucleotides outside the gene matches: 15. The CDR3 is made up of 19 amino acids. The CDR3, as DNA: TGTGCCACTCGGGGACAGGGGAAATCGCGTTTCTCTGGGGCCAACGTCCTGACTTTC. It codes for CATRGQGKSRFSGANVLTF.

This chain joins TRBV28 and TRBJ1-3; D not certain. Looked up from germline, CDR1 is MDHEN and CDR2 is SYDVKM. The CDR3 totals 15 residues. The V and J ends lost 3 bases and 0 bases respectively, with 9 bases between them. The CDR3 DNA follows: TGTGCCAGCAGTTTCCCGGGAGACTCTGGAAACACCATATATTTT. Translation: CASSFPGDSGNTIYF.

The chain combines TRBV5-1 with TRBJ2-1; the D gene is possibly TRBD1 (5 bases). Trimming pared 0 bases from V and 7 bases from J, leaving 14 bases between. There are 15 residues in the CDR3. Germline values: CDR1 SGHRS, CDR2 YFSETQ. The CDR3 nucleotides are TGCGCCAGCAGCTTGGGCTGGGGCGAAATAAATGAGCAGTTCTTC. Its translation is CASSLGWGEINEQFF.

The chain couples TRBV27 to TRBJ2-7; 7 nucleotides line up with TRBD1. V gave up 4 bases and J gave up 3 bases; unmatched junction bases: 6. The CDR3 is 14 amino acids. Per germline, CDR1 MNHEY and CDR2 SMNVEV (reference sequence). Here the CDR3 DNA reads TGTGCCAGCAGTTCGACAGGGAAGGGCTACGAGCAGTACTTC. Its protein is CASSSTGKGYEQYF.

Here the CDR3 reads CASSLGTTLDEQFF. CDR3 bases: TGCGCCAGCAGCTTAGGGACTACGCTCGATGAGCAGTTCTTC. The chain uses TRBV5-1 and TRBJ2-1; TRBD2 agrees at 7 bases. The CDR3 length is 14 residues. Germline CDR1 is SGHRS and CDR2 is YFSETQ. V dropped 2 bases and J dropped 8; count of bases not matched to a gene: 7. Drawing the rest from reference TRBV5-1 and TRBJ2-1, the complete variable domain is KAGVTQTPRYLIKTRGQQVTLSCSPISGHRSVSWYQQTPGQGLQFLFEYFSETQRNKGNFPGRFSGRQFSNSRSEMNVSTLELGDSALYLCASSLGTTLDEQFFGPGTRLTVL.

The CDR3 spells CASSSRQGIDNYGYTF. The DNA for the CDR3 is TGTGCCAGCTCATCGCGACAGGGGATAGATAACTATGGCTACACCTTC. The chain combines TRBV18 with TRBJ1-2; 8 bases map to TRBD1. The germline V gene has CDR1 KGHSH and CDR2 LQKENI. This CDR3 spans 16 amino acids. The junction had 9 bases not matched to a gene; V was cut back by 5 bases and J by 1 base.

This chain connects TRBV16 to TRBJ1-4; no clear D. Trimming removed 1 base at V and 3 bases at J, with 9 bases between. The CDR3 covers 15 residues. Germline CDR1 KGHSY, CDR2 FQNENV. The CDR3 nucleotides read TGTGCCAGCAGCCAATACGGGGTGGCTAATGAAAAACTGTTTTTT. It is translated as CASSQYGVANEKLFF.

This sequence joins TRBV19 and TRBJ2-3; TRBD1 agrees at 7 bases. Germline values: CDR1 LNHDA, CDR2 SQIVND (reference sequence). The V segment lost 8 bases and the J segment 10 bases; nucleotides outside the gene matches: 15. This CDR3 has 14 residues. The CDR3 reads CASGKGTVEWAQYF. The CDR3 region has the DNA TGTGCCAGTGGAAAAGGGACAGTTGAGTGGGCGCAGTATTTT.

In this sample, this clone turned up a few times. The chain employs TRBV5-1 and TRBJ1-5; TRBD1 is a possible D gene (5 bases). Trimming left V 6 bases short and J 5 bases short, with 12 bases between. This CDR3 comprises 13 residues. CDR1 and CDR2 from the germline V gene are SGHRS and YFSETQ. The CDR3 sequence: CASIGGEHQPQHF. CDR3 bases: TGCGCCAGCATTGGAGGGGAACATCAGCCCCAGCATTTT.

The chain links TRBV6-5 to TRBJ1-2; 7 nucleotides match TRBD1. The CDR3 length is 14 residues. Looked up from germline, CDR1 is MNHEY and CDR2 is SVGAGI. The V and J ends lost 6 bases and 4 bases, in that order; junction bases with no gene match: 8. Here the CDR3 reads CASRGTAAAYGYTF. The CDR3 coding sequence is TGTGCCAGCAGAGGGACAGCCGCTGCCTATGGCTACACCTTC.

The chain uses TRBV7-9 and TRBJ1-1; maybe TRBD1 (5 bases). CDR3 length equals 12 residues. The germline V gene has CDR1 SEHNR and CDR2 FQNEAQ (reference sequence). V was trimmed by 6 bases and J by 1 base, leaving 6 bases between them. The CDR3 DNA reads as TGTGCCAGCAGAGGACAGAACACTGAAGCTTTCTTT. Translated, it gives CASRGQNTEAFF.

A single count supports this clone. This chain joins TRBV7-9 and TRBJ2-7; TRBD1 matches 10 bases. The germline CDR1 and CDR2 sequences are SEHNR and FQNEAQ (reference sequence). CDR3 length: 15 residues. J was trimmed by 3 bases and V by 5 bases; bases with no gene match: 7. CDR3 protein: CASSGRQGAVYEQYF. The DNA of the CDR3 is TGTGCCAGCAGCGGCAGACAGGGGGCGGTCTACGAGCAGTACTTC.

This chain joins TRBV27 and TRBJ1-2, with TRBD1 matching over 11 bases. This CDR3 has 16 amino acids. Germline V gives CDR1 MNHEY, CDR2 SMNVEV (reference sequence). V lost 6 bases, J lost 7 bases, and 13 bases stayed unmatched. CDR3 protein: CASSRLGTGGSPGYTF. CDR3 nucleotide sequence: TGTGCCAGCAGCCGTCTGGGGACAGGGGGGTCACCTGGCTACACCTTC.

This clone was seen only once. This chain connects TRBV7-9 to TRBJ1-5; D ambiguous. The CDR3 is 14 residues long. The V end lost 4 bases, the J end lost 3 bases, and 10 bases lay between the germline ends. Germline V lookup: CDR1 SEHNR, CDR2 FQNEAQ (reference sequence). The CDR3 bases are TGTGCCAGCAGCTCCGCGGGGTTCAATCAGCCCCAGCATTTT. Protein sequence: CASSSAGFNQPQHF. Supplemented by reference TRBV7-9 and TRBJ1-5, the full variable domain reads DTGVSQNPRHKITKRGQNVTFRCDPISEHNRLYWYRQTLGQGPEFLTYFQNEAQLEKSRLLSDRFSAERPKGSFSTLEIQRTEQGDSAMYLCASSSAGFNQPQHFGDGTRLSIL.

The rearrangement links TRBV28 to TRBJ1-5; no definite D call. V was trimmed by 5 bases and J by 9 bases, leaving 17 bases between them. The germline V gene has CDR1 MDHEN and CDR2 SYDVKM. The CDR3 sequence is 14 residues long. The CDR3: CASSPSGVLGPQHF. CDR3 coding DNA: TGTGCCAGCAGTCCCTCCGGGGTACTCGGGCCCCAGCATTTT.

CDR3 sequence reads: CATSDSSEPTVAGEKLFF. The CDR3 region has the DNA TGTGCCACCAGTGATTCCTCTGAACCGACAGTTGCCGGTGAAAAACTGTTTTTT. This rearrangement joins TRBV24-1 to TRBJ1-4; possibly TRBD1 for D (5 bases). This CDR3 region has 18 residues. Per the germline V gene, CDR1 is KGHDR and CDR2 is SFDVKD. Between the trimmed V and J ends, which lost 2 bases and 7 bases, there was a span of 22 bases.

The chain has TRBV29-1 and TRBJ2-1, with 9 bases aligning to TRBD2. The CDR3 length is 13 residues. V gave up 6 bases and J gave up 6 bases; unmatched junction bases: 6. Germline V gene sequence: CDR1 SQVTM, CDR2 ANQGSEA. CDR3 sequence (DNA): TGCAGCGTGGGTAGCGGGAGTGCCAATGAGCAGTTCTTC. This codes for CSVGSGSANEQFF.

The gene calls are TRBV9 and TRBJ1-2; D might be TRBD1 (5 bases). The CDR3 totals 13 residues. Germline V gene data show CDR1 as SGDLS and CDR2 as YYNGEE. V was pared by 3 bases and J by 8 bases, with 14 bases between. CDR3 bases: TGTGCCAGCAGCGCCTGGGAGGGGACCGGCTACACCTTC. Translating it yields CASSAWEGTGYTF. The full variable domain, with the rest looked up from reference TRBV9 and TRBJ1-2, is DSGVTQTPKHLITATGQRVTLRCSPRSGDLSVYWYQQSLDQGLQFLIQYYNGEERAKGNILERFSAQQFPDLHSELNLSSLELGDSALYFCASSAWEGTGYTFGSGTRLTVV.

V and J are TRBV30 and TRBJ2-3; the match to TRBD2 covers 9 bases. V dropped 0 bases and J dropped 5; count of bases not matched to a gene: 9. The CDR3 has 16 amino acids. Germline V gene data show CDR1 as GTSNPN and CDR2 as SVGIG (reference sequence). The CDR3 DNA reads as TGTGCCTGGAGTGTTAGTATTAGCGGGGGCAGAGATACGCAGTATTTT. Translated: CAWSVSISGGRDTQYF.

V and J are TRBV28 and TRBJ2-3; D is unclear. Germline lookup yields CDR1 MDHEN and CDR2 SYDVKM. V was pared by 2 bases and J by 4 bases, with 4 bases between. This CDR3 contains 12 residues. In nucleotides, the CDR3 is TGTGCCAGCAGTTTAAGCTCAGATACGCAGTATTTT. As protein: CASSLSSDTQYF.

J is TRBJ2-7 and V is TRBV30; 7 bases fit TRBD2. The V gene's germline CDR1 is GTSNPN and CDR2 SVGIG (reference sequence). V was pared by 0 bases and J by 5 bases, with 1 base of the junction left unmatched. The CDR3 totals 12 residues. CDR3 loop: CAWSVRGDEQYF. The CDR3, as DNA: TGTGCCTGGAGTGTACGGGGGGACGAGCAGTACTTC.

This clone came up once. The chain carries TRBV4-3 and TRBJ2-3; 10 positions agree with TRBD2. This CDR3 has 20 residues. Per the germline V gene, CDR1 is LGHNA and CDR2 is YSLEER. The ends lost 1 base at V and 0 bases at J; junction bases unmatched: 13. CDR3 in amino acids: CASSQVMGGLALPSTDTQYF. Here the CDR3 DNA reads TGCGCCAGCAGCCAAGTCATGGGGGGACTAGCGCTACCTAGCACAGATACGCAGTATTTT.

The DNA for the CDR3 is TGTGCCAGCAGTTTATTGAGACAGGGGGGCAATCAGCCCCAGCATTTT. Residues: CASSLLRQGGNQPQHF. The chain employs TRBV28 and TRBJ1-5; 9 bases fit TRBD1. This CDR3 is 16 amino acids long. The junction had 3 bases not matched to a gene; V was cut back by 1 base and J by 2 bases. CDR1 is MDHEN, CDR2 SYDVKM, per germline.

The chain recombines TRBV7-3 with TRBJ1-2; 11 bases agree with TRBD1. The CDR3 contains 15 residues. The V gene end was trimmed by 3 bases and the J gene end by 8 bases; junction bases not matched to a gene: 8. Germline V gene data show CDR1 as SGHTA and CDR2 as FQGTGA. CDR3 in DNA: TGTGCCAGCAGCTTCACCGGGACAGGGGGAGAGGGCTACACCTTC. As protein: CASSFTGTGGEGYTF.

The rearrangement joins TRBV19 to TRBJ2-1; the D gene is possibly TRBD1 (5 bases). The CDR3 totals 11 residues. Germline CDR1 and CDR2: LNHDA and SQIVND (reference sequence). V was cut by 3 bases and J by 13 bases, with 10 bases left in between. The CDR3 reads CASSMGQSQFF. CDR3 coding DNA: TGTGCCAGTAGTATGGGGCAGTCACAGTTCTTC. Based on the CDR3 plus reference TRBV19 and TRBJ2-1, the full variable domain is DGGITQSPKYLFRKEGQNVTLSCEQNLNHDAMYWYRQDPGQGLRLIYYSQIVNDFQKGDIAEGYSVSREKKESFPLTVTSAQKNPTAFYLCASSMGQSQFFGPGTRLTVL.

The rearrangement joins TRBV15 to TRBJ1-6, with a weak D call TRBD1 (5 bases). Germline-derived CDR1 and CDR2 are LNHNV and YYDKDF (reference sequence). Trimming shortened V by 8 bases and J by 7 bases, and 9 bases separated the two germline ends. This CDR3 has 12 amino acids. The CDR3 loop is CATAGNNSPLHF. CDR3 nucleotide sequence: TGTGCCACCGCAGGGAACAATTCACCCCTCCACTTT.

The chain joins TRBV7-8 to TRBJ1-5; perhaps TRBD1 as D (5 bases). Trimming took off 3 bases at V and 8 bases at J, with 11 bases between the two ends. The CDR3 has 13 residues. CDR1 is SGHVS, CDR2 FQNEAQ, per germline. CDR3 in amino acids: CASSFRELEPQHF. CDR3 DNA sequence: TGTGCCAGCAGCTTCAGGGAATTGGAGCCCCAGCATTTT.

The chain's CDR3 is CASSSPQNTEAFF. The CDR3 DNA reads TGTGCCAGCAGTTCCCCCCAGAACACTGAAGCTTTCTTT. V gene TRBV6-2 or TRBV6-3 combines with J gene TRBJ1-1; D not resolved. Germline lookup yields CDR1 MNHEY and CDR2 SVGEGT. The ends were cut back, 4 bases at V and 1 base at J, with 7 bases in the middle. The CDR3 totals 13 residues.